One sample yielded the 20 T cell receptor beta chains listed below, sequenced in a study of T cells in Graves' hyperthyroidism and ophthalmopathy. RNA transcripts gave rise to amplified TCR beta CDR3 regions. TCR CDR3 underwent first-round RT-PCR with the HTBI primer set. TCRdb reanalysed the multiplex PCR reads using MiXCR and keeps one entry per CDR3 protein. The sample carries 610,000 or so distinct CDR3 sequences, around 42% recorded once. The material sequenced was peripheral blood or thyroid tissue (not recorded which). All receptors derive from a woman under 30 with Graves' hyperthyroidism.

A single count supports this clonotype. The rearrangement links TRBV15 to TRBJ2-1, with TRBD2 matching 11 bases. This CDR3 is built from 16 residues. The germline CDR1 and CDR2 sequences are LNHNV and YYDKDF (reference sequence). V gave up 8 bases and J gave up 2 bases; unmatched junction bases: 8. DNA of the CDR3: TGTGCCACCGAACTAGCGGGAGCTCCCCCCTACAATGAGCAGTTCTTC. It encodes CATELAGAPPYNEQFF.

This clonotype was observed at least ten times. The V and J genes are TRBV24-1 and TRBJ2-2, with 9 bases aligning to TRBD2. This CDR3 has 17 amino acids. After removal of 0 bases from V and 7 bases from J, the junction contained 8 bases not matched to a gene. Germline-derived CDR1 and CDR2 are KGHDR and SFDVKD. The CDR3 DNA sequence: TGTGCCACCAGTGATTTGCATTCGCGGGAGGGAGGCGGGGAGCTGTTTTTT. Translating it yields CATSDLHSREGGGELFF.

The chain uses TRBV10-3 and TRBJ2-3; 7 positions agree with TRBD2. The germline CDR1 and CDR2 sequences are ENHRY and SYGVKD. The V segment lost 7 bases and the J segment 10 bases; nucleotides outside the gene matches: 8. The CDR3 is 12 residues long. The CDR3 here is CAITEAGDSQYF. The CDR3 DNA follows: TGTGCCATCACCGAGGCGGGGGACTCGCAGTATTTT.

The V call is TRBV7-9, the J call TRBJ2-7; D perhaps matches TRBD1 (6 bases). Germline CDR1 and CDR2: SEHNR and FQNEAQ (reference sequence). Trimming took off 7 bases at V and 3 bases at J, with 16 bases between the two ends. The CDR3 sequence is 14 residues long. The CDR3 region has the DNA TGTGCCAGCACAAGCTTGCGGACAGACTACGAGCAGTACTTC. It yields the protein CASTSLRTDYEQYF. Full variable domain (missing parts from reference TRBV7-9 and TRBJ2-7): DTGVSQNPRHKITKRGQNVTFRCDPISEHNRLYWYRQTLGQGPEFLTYFQNEAQLEKSRLLSDRFSAERPKGSFSTLEIQRTEQGDSAMYLCASTSLRTDYEQYFGPGTRLTVT.

V is TRBV9 and J is TRBJ1-4; 7 bases fit TRBD1. V lost 3 bases to trimming and J lost 8 bases; unmatched junction nucleotides: 10. Germline values: CDR1 SGDLS, CDR2 YYNGEE. This CDR3 spans 15 amino acids. CDR3 nucleotide sequence: TGTGCCAGCAGCGGAAGAGGGGGCGCTGGGGAAAAACTGTTTTTT. This translates into CASSGRGGAGEKLFF.

This clonotype was seen ten or more times. V gene TRBV19 combines with J gene TRBJ2-7; D is ambiguous. V lost 7 bases to trimming and J lost 8 bases, with 18 bases between them. This CDR3 has 13 amino acids. Per the germline V gene, CDR1 is LNHDA and CDR2 is SQIVND (reference sequence). In DNA form, the CDR3 reads TGTGCCAGTACTGGCGCTGTGGGTATGAAGCAGTACTTC. It is translated as CASTGAVGMKQYF.

This clonotype was seen more than once but under ten times. This sequence joins TRBV2 and TRBJ2-3; perhaps TRBD2 as D (5 bases). The V end lost 5 bases, the J end lost 0 bases, and 9 bases lay between the germline ends. The CDR3 spans 14 residues. From germline, CDR1 is SNHLY and CDR2 FYNNEI. CDR3 residues: CASSSVASTDTQYF. The CDR3, as DNA: TGTGCCAGCAGTTCCGTAGCGAGCACAGATACGCAGTATTTT.

The chain is built from TRBV7-6 and TRBJ1-2, with D hard to call. The CDR3 is 17 residues long. From germline, CDR1 is SGHVS and CDR2 FNYEAQ. Trimming pared 5 bases from V and 5 bases from J, leaving 24 bases between. DNA for the CDR3: TGTGCCAGCAGCCCCTCCCGGGTGAACACTGAAGCTTATGGCTACACCTTC. Translated, it gives CASSPSRVNTEAYGYTF.

Comments on this clonotype: This may come from a read error, since a much larger clone is one base off. V usage is TRBV29-1 and J usage is TRBJ2-2; D is perhaps TRBD1 (6 bases). Germline loops: CDR1 SQVTM, CDR2 ANQGSEA. The CDR3 spans 13 residues. V gave up 5 bases and J gave up 0 bases, with 7 bases separating them. The CDR3 here is CSVWTANTGELFF. The CDR3 DNA reads TGCAGCGTTTGGACAGCGAACACCGGGGAGCTGTTTTTT.

This clonotype was found many times. The J gene is TRBJ1-6, the V gene TRBV6-1, with D possibly TRBD1 on 5 matching bases. The CDR3 length is 15 residues. V was pared by 8 bases and J by 6 bases, with 17 bases between. Germline-derived CDR1 and CDR2 are MNHNS and SASEGT. As DNA, the CDR3 is TGTGCCAGCGTTACTGTCTTGGGGCCTAATTCACCCCTCCACTTT. As protein: CASVTVLGPNSPLHF.

This clonotype occurred many times. The chain carries TRBV6-5 and TRBJ2-5; the match to TRBD1 covers 7 bases. The V gene's germline CDR1 is MNHEY and CDR2 SVGAGI. This CDR3 region has 13 residues. V lost 5 bases and J lost 7; bases outside the gene matches: 7. The CDR3 spells CASSPQGPVTQYF. In DNA, the CDR3 is TGTGCCAGCAGTCCACAGGGGCCGGTGACCCAGTACTTC.

This clonotype came up many times. This chain links TRBV5-1 with TRBJ2-5; 8 bases match TRBD2. Germline V CDR1 and CDR2: SGHRS, YFSETQ. This CDR3 spans 14 amino acids. After removal of 4 bases from V and 5 bases from J, the junction contained 7 bases not matched to a gene. In nucleotides, the CDR3 is TGCGCCAGCAGCCCAGAAGCGGGAGTTGAGACCCAGTACTTC. It translates to CASSPEAGVETQYF.

This clonotype was recorded a few times. V and J are TRBV2 and TRBJ2-3; D is unresolved. The CDR3 runs 13 residues. V was clipped by 1 base and J by 5 bases, with 7 bases between them. The V gene's germline CDR1 is SNHLY and CDR2 FYNNEI. The CDR3 reads CASSEGLLDTQYF. The CDR3 region has the DNA TGTGCCAGCAGTGAAGGACTTCTAGATACGCAGTATTTT.

The chain uses TRBV12-5 and TRBJ2-2; no clear D gene. Per germline, CDR1 LGHNT and CDR2 FRNRAP. Deletions cut 3 bases from V and 0 bases from J, with 8 bases between. The length of the CDR3 is 15 residues. CDR3 DNA sequence: TGTGCTAGTGGTTTAGGGCAGACGAACACCGGGGAGCTGTTTTTT. As protein: CASGLGQTNTGELFF.

The chain recombines TRBV9 with TRBJ1-6, with TRBD1 as a possible D gene (5 bases). The V end lost 5 bases, the J end lost 15 bases, and 12 bases lay between the germline ends. The CDR3 has 11 amino acids. Germline loops: CDR1 SGDLS, CDR2 YYNGEE. The CDR3, as DNA: TGTGCCAGCAGTGTCCTGGGGCGCCTCCACTTT. Its translation is CASSVLGRLHF. The whole variable domain, remainder taken from reference TRBV9 and TRBJ1-6, is DSGVTQTPKHLITATGQRVTLRCSPRSGDLSVYWYQQSLDQGLQFLIQYYNGEERAKGNILERFSAQQFPDLHSELNLSSLELGDSALYFCASSVLGRLHFGNGTRLTVT.

The chain carries TRBV5-6 and TRBJ1-5, with TRBD1 matching over 10 bases. CDR3 length: 15 residues. Germline assignment: CDR1 SGHDT and CDR2 YYEEEE. V shed 2 bases, J shed 5 bases, and the junction held 4 bases outside the gene matches. This CDR3 is CASSFTGTGDQPQHF. For the CDR3, the DNA is TGTGCCAGCAGCTTTACAGGGACAGGGGATCAGCCCCAGCATTTT.

The chain couples TRBV6-2 or TRBV6-3 to TRBJ1-1, with D possibly TRBD1 on 5 matching bases. Per germline, CDR1 MNHEY and CDR2 SVGEGT. This CDR3 has 12 residues. Trimming took off 7 bases at V and 8 bases at J, with 14 bases between the two ends. CDR3 in amino acids: CASKRGKVEAFF. CDR3 DNA: TGTGCCAGCAAACGGGGGAAGGTGGAAGCTTTCTTT.

The J gene is TRBJ1-1, the V gene TRBV29-1, with 11 nucleotides matching TRBD1. The CDR3 covers 13 residues. J was trimmed by 5 bases and V by 7 bases; bases with no gene match: 6. The germline CDR1 and CDR2 sequences are SQVTM and ANQGSEA. The CDR3 DNA follows: TGCAGCGCCGTGGACAGGGGGCGGACTGAAGCTTTCTTT. This translates into CSAVDRGRTEAFF.

This clonotype has ten or more counts. The chain is built from TRBV29-1 and TRBJ1-2, with a tentative D call TRBD1 (5 bases). Germline loops: CDR1 SQVTM, CDR2 ANQGSEA. The CDR3 totals 14 residues. Trimming took off 0 bases at V and 8 bases at J, with 16 bases between the two ends. This CDR3 reads CSVEDLMGVIGYTF. The CDR3 DNA follows: TGCAGCGTTGAAGATCTGATGGGGGTAATCGGCTACACCTTC.

J is TRBJ2-2 and V is TRBV10-2; weak D call: TRBD2 (6 bases). V lost 4 bases and J 0 bases, leaving 12 bases between the germline ends. This CDR3 spans 16 amino acids. Germline CDR1 is WSHSY and CDR2 is SAAADI. CDR3 region: CASSGVPGANTGELFF. DNA of the CDR3: TGCGCCAGCAGTGGGGTCCCGGGAGCGAACACCGGGGAGCTGTTTTTT.